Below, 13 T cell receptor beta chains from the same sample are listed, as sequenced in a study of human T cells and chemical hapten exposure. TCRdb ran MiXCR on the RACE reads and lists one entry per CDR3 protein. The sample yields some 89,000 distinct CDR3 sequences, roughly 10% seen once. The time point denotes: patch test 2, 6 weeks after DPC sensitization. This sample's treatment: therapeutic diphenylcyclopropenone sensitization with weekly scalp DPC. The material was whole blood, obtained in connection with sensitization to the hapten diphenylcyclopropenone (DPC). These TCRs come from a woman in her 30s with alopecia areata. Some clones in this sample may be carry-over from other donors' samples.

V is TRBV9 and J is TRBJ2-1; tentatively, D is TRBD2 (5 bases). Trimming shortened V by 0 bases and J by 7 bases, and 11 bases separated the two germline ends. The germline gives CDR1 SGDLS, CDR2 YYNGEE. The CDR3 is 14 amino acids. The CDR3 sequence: CASSVAAGVNEQFF. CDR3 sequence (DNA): TGTGCCAGCAGCGTAGCGGCGGGCGTGAATGAGCAGTTCTTC.

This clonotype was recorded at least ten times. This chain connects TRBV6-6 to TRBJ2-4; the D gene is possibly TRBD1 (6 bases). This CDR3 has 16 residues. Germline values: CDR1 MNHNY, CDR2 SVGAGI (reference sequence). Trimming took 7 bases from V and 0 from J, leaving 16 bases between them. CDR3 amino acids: CASNSQGALAKNIQYF. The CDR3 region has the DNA TGTGCCAGCAACTCACAGGGAGCTCTAGCCAAAAACATTCAGTACTTC.

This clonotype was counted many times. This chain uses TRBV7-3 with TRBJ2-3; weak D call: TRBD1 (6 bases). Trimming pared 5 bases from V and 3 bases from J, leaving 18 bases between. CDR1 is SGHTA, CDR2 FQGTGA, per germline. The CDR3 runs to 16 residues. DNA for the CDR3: TGTGCCAGCAGCGGTACAGGGCCCTTCGGGACAGATACGCAGTATTTT. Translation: CASSGTGPFGTDTQYF.

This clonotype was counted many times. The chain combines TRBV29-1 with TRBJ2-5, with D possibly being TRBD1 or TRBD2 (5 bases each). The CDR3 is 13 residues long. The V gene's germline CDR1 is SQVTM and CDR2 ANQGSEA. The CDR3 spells CATGRETAGTQYF. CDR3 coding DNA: TGCGCCACAGGCCGAGAGACGGCGGGGACCCAGTACTTC.

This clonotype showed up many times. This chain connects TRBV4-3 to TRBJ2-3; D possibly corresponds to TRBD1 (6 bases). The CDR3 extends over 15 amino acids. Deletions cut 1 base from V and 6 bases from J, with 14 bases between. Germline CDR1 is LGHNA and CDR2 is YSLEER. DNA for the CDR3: TGCGCCAGCAGCCAAGTAGTAGCGAGGGGGGATACGCAGTATTTT. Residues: CASSQVVARGDTQYF.

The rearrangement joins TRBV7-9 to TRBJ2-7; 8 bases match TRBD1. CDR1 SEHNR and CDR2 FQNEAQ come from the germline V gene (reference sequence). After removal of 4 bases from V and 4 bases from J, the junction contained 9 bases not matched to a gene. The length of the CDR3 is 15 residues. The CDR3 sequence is CASSSRQGRGYEQYF. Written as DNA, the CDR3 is TGTGCCAGCAGCTCAAGACAGGGGCGCGGTTACGAGCAGTACTTC.

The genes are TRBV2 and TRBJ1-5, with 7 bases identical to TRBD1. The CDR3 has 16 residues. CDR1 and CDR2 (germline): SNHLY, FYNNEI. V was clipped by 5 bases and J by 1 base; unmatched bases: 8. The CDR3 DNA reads TGTGCCAGCAGTCCCCCGGGACAGATCAGCAATCAGCCCCAGCATTTT. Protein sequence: CASSPPGQISNQPQHF.

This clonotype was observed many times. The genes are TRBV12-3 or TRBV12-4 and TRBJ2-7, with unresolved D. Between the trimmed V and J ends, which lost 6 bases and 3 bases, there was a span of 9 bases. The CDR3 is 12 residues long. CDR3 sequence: CASSTGFYEQYF. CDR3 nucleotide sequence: TGTGCCAGCAGCACCGGGTTCTACGAGCAGTACTTC.

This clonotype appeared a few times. CDR3 sequence reads: CASSSQGSGGTDTQYF. In DNA, the CDR3 is TGTGCCAGCAGCAGCCAAGGTTCCGGGGGGACAGATACGCAGTATTTT. This chain joins TRBV4-2 and TRBJ2-3, with 7 nucleotides matching TRBD2. This CDR3 region has 16 residues. The V and J ends lost 5 bases and 3 bases, in that order; junction bases with no gene match: 11. Germline V gives CDR1 LGHNA, CDR2 YNFKEQ.

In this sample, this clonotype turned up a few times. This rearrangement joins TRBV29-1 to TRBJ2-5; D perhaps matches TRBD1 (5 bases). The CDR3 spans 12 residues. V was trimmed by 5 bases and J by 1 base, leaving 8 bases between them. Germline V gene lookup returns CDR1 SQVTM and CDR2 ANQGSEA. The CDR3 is CSVQGFQETQYF. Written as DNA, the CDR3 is TGCAGCGTTCAGGGATTCCAAGAGACCCAGTACTTC.

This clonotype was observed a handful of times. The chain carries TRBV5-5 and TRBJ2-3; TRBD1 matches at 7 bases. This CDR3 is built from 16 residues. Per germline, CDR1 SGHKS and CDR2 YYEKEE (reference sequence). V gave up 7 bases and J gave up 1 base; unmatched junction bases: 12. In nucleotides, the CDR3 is TGTGCCAGCCGACCGACAGGGCAATCGGGCACAGATACGCAGTATTTT. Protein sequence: CASRPTGQSGTDTQYF.

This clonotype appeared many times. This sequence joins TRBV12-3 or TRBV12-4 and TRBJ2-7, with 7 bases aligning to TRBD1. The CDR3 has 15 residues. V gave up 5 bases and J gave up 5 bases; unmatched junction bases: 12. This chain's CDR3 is CASSPTQDRRNEQYF. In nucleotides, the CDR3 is TGTGCCAGCAGTCCGACCCAGGACAGGAGGAACGAGCAGTACTTC.

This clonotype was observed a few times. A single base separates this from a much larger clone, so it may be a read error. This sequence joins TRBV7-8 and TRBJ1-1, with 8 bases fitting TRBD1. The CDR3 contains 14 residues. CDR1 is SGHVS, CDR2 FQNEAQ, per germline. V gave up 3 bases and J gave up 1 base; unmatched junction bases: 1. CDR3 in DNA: TGTGCCAGCAGCTTTGGACAGGGGAACACTGAAGCTTTCTTT. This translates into CASSFGQGNTEAFF.